The present T cell receptor beta chain was sequenced within a study of memory CD4+ T cells and cytomegalovirus serostatus. Study in general: This sample comes from healthy Belgian adults, 9 CMV seropositive, approximately 25 seronegative.

The sort gate was single viable CD3+CD4+CD8-CD45RO+ cells for memory CD4+ T cells. Serum IgG to CMV pp150, pp28, p38 and p52 defined serostatus. Total CD4+ T cells were enriched by CD4 positive selection. In the study's own analysis: After removing out-of-frame reads, 2 million to 2.5 million distinct TCRbeta sequences remained. Data came from immunoSEQ multiplex PCR; TCRdb stores just in-frame clones and leaves some out. D and trimming come from the DNA, and the V and J calls and clone size come from that table. The repertoire holds about 52,000 clones, with about 86% as singletons. The ends were cut back, 2 bases at V and 4 bases at J, with 11 bases in the middle. Germline V gene lookup returns CDR1 MGHDK and CDR2 SYGVNS. CDR3 size: 14 residues.

Sequencing used memory CD4+ T cells from blood. This receptor was identified in an adult in good health and CMV-seropositive. This chain connects TRBV25-1 to TRBJ2-5; D may be TRBD1 (5 bases). The CDR3 reads CASSERTTPETQYF. In DNA form, the CDR3 reads TGTGCCAGCAGTGAAAGGACAACCCCAGAGACCCAGTACTTC.